This entry lists 11 T cell receptor beta chains sequenced from one sample in a study of CD8+ T cells in alopecia areata. Sequencing relied on a cDNA template that was reverse transcribed from extracted RNA. Assay: immunoSEQ multiplex PCR; the TCRdb copy retains only in-frame clones and omits some. The profile shows approximately 100,000 clones, roughly two fifths of them singletons. Sequencing was performed on CD4+ T cells sorted from blood. These receptors all come from a human donor with alopecia areata.

This clone occurred a few times. Distinct nucleotide sequences in the sample also encode this CDR3. The rearrangement uses TRBV29-1 and TRBJ1-1; D gene uncertain. The CDR3 sequence is 13 residues long. Germline-derived CDR1 and CDR2 are SQVTM and ANQGSEA. V was clipped by 4 bases and J by 0 bases, with 9 bases between them. The DNA of the CDR3 is TGCAGCGTTGCGTTGAGACTGAACACTGAAGCTTTCTTT. It encodes CSVALRLNTEAFF.

The chain links TRBV6-6 to TRBJ2-3; the match to TRBD2 covers 7 bases. The germline CDR1 and CDR2 sequences are MNHNY and SVGAGI (reference sequence). This CDR3 has 15 amino acids. Trimming at V came to 0 bases and at J to 6 bases, leaving 6 bases not matched to a gene. CDR3 DNA: TGTGCCAGCAGTTACTCGTTGCTAGCGGACGATACGCAGTATTTT. Its protein product is CASSYSLLADDTQYF.

This chain uses TRBV2 with TRBJ2-6; no definite D call. CDR3 size: 15 residues. From germline, CDR1 is SNHLY and CDR2 FYNNEI. The V end was cut by 9 bases, the J end by 0 bases, with 12 bases between. The CDR3 DNA sequence: TGTGCCAGTCGACTCCAGTACTCTGGGGCCAACGTCCTGACTTTC. Its protein product is CASRLQYSGANVLTF.

This clone was seen more than once but under ten times. The chain uses TRBV4-1 and TRBJ2-5; no firm D call. The germline CDR1 and CDR2 sequences are MGHRA and YSYEKL. The V gene lost 1 base and the J gene lost 7 bases, with 10 bases spanning the gap. The CDR3 contains 13 residues. CDR3 nucleotides: TGCGCCAGCAGCCAAGGGTCCTGGAGGACCCAGTACTTC. Its protein product is CASSQGSWRTQYF.

The chain couples TRBV5-4 to TRBJ2-1; D ambiguous. The CDR3 covers 12 residues. V was shortened by 0 bases and J by 6 bases, with 4 bases between the two germline ends. CDR1 and CDR2 from the germline V gene are SGHNT and YYREEE (reference sequence). The CDR3 loop reads CASSLDFNEQFF. CDR3 sequence (DNA): TGTGCCAGCAGCTTGGACTTCAATGAGCAGTTCTTC.

This clone was counted once. The V call is TRBV9, the J call TRBJ2-3, with D possibly matching TRBD2 (6 bases). Trimming removed 3 bases at V and 2 bases at J, with 10 bases between. From germline, CDR1 is SGDLS and CDR2 YYNGEE. The CDR3 extends over 14 amino acids. As DNA, the CDR3 is TGTGCCAGCAGCGGCGGGGTATACACAGATACGCAGTATTTT. Its protein is CASSGGVYTDTQYF.

The chain combines TRBV30 with TRBJ1-5; no definite D call. Trimming took off 2 bases at V and 4 bases at J, with 9 bases between the two ends. Germline loops: CDR1 GTSNPN, CDR2 SVGIG (reference sequence). There are 13 residues in the CDR3. The CDR3 bases are TGTGCCTGGAGTATGGGAGGGAATCAGCCCCAGCATTTT. It is translated as CAWSMGGNQPQHF.

This clone appeared a few times. V and J are TRBV28 and TRBJ2-1, with D perhaps matching TRBD1 (6 bases). V gave up 3 bases and J gave up 0 bases, with 27 bases separating them. Germline V gene data show CDR1 as MDHEN and CDR2 as SYDVKM. The CDR3 contains 21 residues. The CDR3 here is CASSLWYVIEKGDSSYNEQFF. The CDR3 DNA follows: TGTGCCAGCAGTTTGTGGTATGTCATCGAGAAGGGGGATTCCTCCTACAATGAGCAGTTCTTC.

The chain couples TRBV23-1 to TRBJ2-7; 8 bases fit TRBD1. TRBV23-1 counts as an open reading frame of uncertain function. The J segment lost 2 bases and the V segment lost 3 bases, leaving 3 bases of the junction unmatched. The CDR3 runs 14 residues. The CDR3 DNA sequence: TGCGCCAGCAGTCATAACAGGGGGACCTACGAGCAGTACTTC. Protein sequence: CASSHNRGTYEQYF.

V is TRBV11-3 and J is TRBJ2-3, with D possibly matching TRBD2 (6 bases). Germline assignment: CDR1 SGHNT and CDR2 YENEEA. The CDR3 contains 13 residues. V was shortened by 11 bases and J by 3 bases, with 15 bases between the two germline ends. The CDR3 nucleotides read TGTGCCGACGGAGGGTTAGGGACAGATACGCAGTATTTT. Protein sequence: CADGGLGTDTQYF.

Only a few counts were recorded for this clone. The same CDR3 can be traced to other DNA sequences in this sample. The rearrangement links TRBV29-1 to TRBJ1-1, with D possibly matching TRBD1 (6 bases). The germline CDR1 and CDR2 sequences are SQVTM and ANQGSEA. The V gene lost 4 bases and the J gene lost 1 base, with 10 bases spanning the gap. CDR3 size: 13 residues. The CDR3 DNA reads TGCAGCGTTGTAGGACAGCCGAACACTGAAGCTTTCTTT. It is translated as CSVVGQPNTEAFF. The full variable domain, in which reference TRBV29-1 and TRBJ1-1 provide the parts outside the CDR3, is SAVISQKPSRDICQRGTSLTIQCQVDSQVTMMFWYRQQPGQSLTLIATANQGSEATYESGFVIDKFPISRPNLTFSTLTVSNMSPEDSSIYLCSVVGQPNTEAFFGQGTRLTVV.